Below are 19 T cell receptor beta chains sequenced from a single sample in a study of PD-L1 blockade in urothelial cancer. Some clones are missing from TCRdb's copy, which holds only in-frame ones; the method was immunoSEQ multiplex PCR. This table holds 90,000 or so clones, around 90% found once. The sample's time point: pretreatment peripheral blood. The input for sequencing was PBMCs, taken around atezolizumab (anti-PD-L1) treatment. These receptors came from a woman aged 80 or over with urothelial cancer.

The chain has TRBV5-1 and TRBJ2-3, with 8 positions matching TRBD2. This CDR3 has 15 residues. Trimming took 0 bases from V and 0 from J; bases not matched to a gene: 0. The V gene's germline CDR1 is SGHRS and CDR2 YFSETQ. The CDR3 region is CASSLASGSTDTQYF. CDR3 coding DNA: TGCGCCAGCAGCTTGGCTAGCGGGAGCACAGATACGCAGTATTTT. Variable domain in full (rest from reference TRBV5-1 and TRBJ2-3): KAGVTQTPRYLIKTRGQQVTLSCSPISGHRSVSWYQQTPGQGLQFLFEYFSETQRNKGNFPGRFSGRQFSNSRSEMNVSTLELGDSALYLCASSLASGSTDTQYFGPGTRLTVL.

The V call is TRBV18, the J call TRBJ1-2; the D gene is possibly TRBD1 (6 bases). The CDR3 length is 15 residues. Trimming shortened V by 6 bases and J by 4 bases, and 18 bases separated the two germline ends. CDR1 is KGHSH, CDR2 LQKENI, per germline. The CDR3 region has the DNA TGTGCCAGCTCGCCCGGACAGACCTCTCGCTATGGCTACACCTTC. Translated: CASSPGQTSRYGYTF.

The chain carries TRBV5-6 and TRBJ2-7; D may match TRBD1 or TRBD2 (5 bases each). CDR1 SGHDT and CDR2 YYEEEE come from the germline V gene. The V end lost 4 bases, the J end lost 7 bases, and 18 bases lay between the germline ends. This CDR3 spans 14 amino acids. DNA for the CDR3: TGTGCCAGCAGCATGGGGGTCGCGGGTGGGGAGCAGTACTTC. Protein: CASSMGVAGGEQYF.

This clone was recorded once. The chain couples TRBV6-4 to TRBJ2-2, with 12 positions matching TRBD2. After removal of 6 bases from V and 6 bases from J, the junction contained 5 bases not matched to a gene. The CDR3 is 15 amino acids. Germline CDR1 and CDR2: MRHNA and SNTAGT. The DNA for the CDR3 is TGTGCCAGCAGCCCACTAGCGGGAGGCTCCGGGGAGCTGTTTTTT. This encodes CASSPLAGGSGELFF.

The gene calls are TRBV25-1 and TRBJ2-1; the match to TRBD1 covers 8 bases. The CDR3 covers 13 residues. V was clipped by 4 bases and J by 14 bases; unmatched bases: 10. Germline V CDR1 and CDR2: MGHDK, SYGVNS. This CDR3 is CASSGPGGRRKFF. The CDR3 nucleotides are TGTGCCAGCAGTGGACCAGGGGGCCGCAGGAAGTTCTTC.

A few counts support this clone. J is TRBJ1-3 and V is TRBV5-1; 7 bases align to TRBD1. CDR1 is SGHRS, CDR2 YFSETQ, per germline. The CDR3 covers 14 residues. V lost 4 bases and J lost 4; bases outside the gene matches: 5. The CDR3 coding sequence is TGCGCCAGCAGCCCCGACAGGGAGGGAAACACCATATATTTT. Encoded protein: CASSPDREGNTIYF.

The rearrangement links TRBV6-1 to TRBJ2-3, with 7 bases identical to TRBD1. The CDR3 has 17 amino acids. Germline V gene data show CDR1 as MNHNS and CDR2 as SASEGT. The V gene end was trimmed by 4 bases and the J gene end by 1 base; junction bases not matched to a gene: 11. The CDR3 DNA follows: TGTGCCAGCAGTGCCATCTCCCGCGGACAGGGCACAGATACGCAGTATTTT. Translated, it gives CASSAISRGQGTDTQYF.

This clone was observed a few times. The J gene is TRBJ1-1, the V gene TRBV10-3; possibly TRBD1 for D (6 bases). Trimming removed 3 bases from V and 4 bases from J, with 6 bases in between. The CDR3 loop spans 12 amino acids. Germline lookup yields CDR1 ENHRY and CDR2 SYGVKD. CDR3 coding DNA: TGTGCCATCAGTGAACAGGGCACTGAAGCTTTCTTT. It yields the protein CAISEQGTEAFF.

This sequence joins TRBV9 and TRBJ2-1; 7 nucleotides agree with TRBD2. There are 17 residues in the CDR3. The germline V gene has CDR1 SGDLS and CDR2 YYNGEE. The V segment lost 0 bases and the J segment 7 bases; nucleotides outside the gene matches: 13. The chain's CDR3 is CASSVGGGGRSRNEQFF. The CDR3 DNA follows: TGTGCCAGCAGCGTAGGCGGCGGCGGGAGATCCCGGAATGAGCAGTTCTTC. Combining the CDR3 with reference TRBV9 and TRBJ2-1 gives the whole variable domain DSGVTQTPKHLITATGQRVTLRCSPRSGDLSVYWYQQSLDQGLQFLIQYYNGEERAKGNILERFSAQQFPDLHSELNLSSLELGDSALYFCASSVGGGGRSRNEQFFGPGTRLTVL.

This chain joins TRBV7-9 and TRBJ2-7; 7 nucleotides line up with TRBD1. This CDR3 has 12 amino acids. Germline V CDR1 and CDR2: SEHNR, FQNEAQ (reference sequence). Trimming at V came to 3 bases and at J to 6 bases, leaving 2 bases not matched to a gene. The CDR3 is CASSFSGGEQYF. CDR3 bases: TGTGCCAGCAGCTTTTCAGGGGGCGAGCAGTACTTC.

In its sample, this clone was seen a few times. This specimen includes other DNA sequences encoding the same CDR3. This chain links TRBV30 with TRBJ1-5; tentative D call: TRBD1 (5 bases). Between the trimmed V and J ends, which lost 1 base and 0 bases, there was a span of 7 bases. CDR3 length: 14 residues. Germline CDR1 is GTSNPN and CDR2 is SVGIG (reference sequence). CDR3 amino acids: CAWSGGGSNQPQHF. As DNA, the CDR3 is TGTGCCTGGAGTGGGGGGGGTAGCAATCAGCCCCAGCATTTT.

The rearrangement joins TRBV5-1 to TRBJ2-1, with unresolved D. CDR3 length equals 15 residues. Trimming took off 3 bases at V and 0 bases at J, with 10 bases between the two ends. Per the germline V gene, CDR1 is SGHRS and CDR2 is YFSETQ. CDR3 sequence (DNA): TGCGCCAGCAGCTCGAGTATATCCTCCTACAATGAGCAGTTCTTC. Translating it yields CASSSSISSYNEQFF. The full variable domain, rest sourced from reference TRBV5-1 and TRBJ2-1, is KAGVTQTPRYLIKTRGQQVTLSCSPISGHRSVSWYQQTPGQGLQFLFEYFSETQRNKGNFPGRFSGRQFSNSRSEMNVSTLELGDSALYLCASSSSISSYNEQFFGPGTRLTVL.

V is TRBV12-5 and J is TRBJ1-2; TRBD1 is a possible D gene (5 bases). Trimming removed 6 bases at V and 0 bases at J, with 14 bases between. Germline V gene lookup returns CDR1 LGHNT and CDR2 FRNRAP. The CDR3 is made up of 15 amino acids. This CDR3 is CASGPSTDPNYGYTF. The CDR3 DNA reads as TGTGCTAGTGGCCCCTCGACAGATCCTAACTATGGCTACACCTTC.

V gene TRBV6-1 combines with J gene TRBJ1-5, with TRBD1 matching over 12 bases. This CDR3 comprises 15 residues. Germline V CDR1 and CDR2: MNHNS, SASEGT. V shed 4 bases and J 4 bases; nucleotides not matched to a gene: 2. The CDR3: CASSGGQGANQPQHF. The CDR3 nucleotides read TGTGCCAGCAGTGGGGGACAGGGGGCTAATCAGCCCCAGCATTTT.

This chain uses TRBV15 with TRBJ1-1, with D possibly matching TRBD1 (5 bases). Trimming shortened V by 0 bases and J by 3 bases, and 5 bases separated the two germline ends. Germline V gene sequence: CDR1 LNHNV, CDR2 YYDKDF (reference sequence). This CDR3 region has 13 residues. DNA for the CDR3: TGTGCCACCAGCAGAGACAGGGACACTGAAGCTTTCTTT. This sequence encodes CATSRDRDTEAFF. The full variable domain, completed using reference TRBV15 and TRBJ1-1, is DAMVIQNPRYQVTQFGKPVTLSCSQTLNHNVMYWYQQKSSQAPKLLFHYYDKDFNNEADTPDNFQSRRPNTSFCFLDIRSPGLGDTAMYLCATSRDRDTEAFFGQGTRLTVV.

The genes are TRBV5-1 and TRBJ1-3; D gene ambiguous. The germline V gene has CDR1 SGHRS and CDR2 YFSETQ. Trimming cost V 1 base and J 2 bases, with 13 bases left between them. CDR3 length equals 16 residues. As DNA, the CDR3 is TGCGCCAGCAGCTTGACTACGGACTCGACTGGAAACACCATATATTTT. Its protein product is CASSLTTDSTGNTIYF.

V gene TRBV5-1 combines with J gene TRBJ2-7, with 8 bases matching TRBD1. Per the germline V gene, CDR1 is SGHRS and CDR2 is YFSETQ. The CDR3 sequence is 16 residues long. Losses at the gene ends were 5 bases for V and 7 bases for J; bases not matched to a gene: 17. The CDR3 coding sequence is TGCGCCAGCAGTGTACTGACAGGGGCATCCGGGGGAGAGCAGTACTTC. Protein product: CASSVLTGASGGEQYF.

The chain carries TRBV4-2 and TRBJ1-2; 7 nucleotides agree with TRBD1. Germline V gives CDR1 LGHNA, CDR2 YNFKEQ. The CDR3 sequence is 14 residues long. Trimming cost V 0 bases and J 6 bases; bases outside gene matches: 4. DNA of the CDR3: TGTGCCAGCAGCCAAGAGAGGGGGCGGAATGGCTACACCTTC. This sequence encodes CASSQERGRNGYTF.

The genes are TRBV2 and TRBJ1-4; 8 bases are a match to TRBD1. Trimming took 5 bases from V and 4 from J; bases not matched to a gene: 3. The CDR3 extends over 14 amino acids. Looked up from germline, CDR1 is SNHLY and CDR2 is FYNNEI. The chain's CDR3 is CASSRTGNNEKLFF. In nucleotides, the CDR3 is TGTGCCAGCAGTAGGACAGGGAATAATGAAAAACTGTTTTTT.